The 30 T cell receptor beta chains given below trace back to one sample, sequenced in a study of blood T cell repertoires in COVID-19. Sequencing used immunoSEQ multiplex PCR; TCRdb keeps in-frame clones, though not all of them. The sample contains around 100,000 clones, around 90% of which appear only once. Sequencing input: peripheral blood. These receptors were obtained from a woman in her fifties or sixties with acute or convalescent COVID-19.

CDR3 nucleotides: TGTGCCATCTCCTCCGGGTTACAAGAGACCCAGTACTTC. It encodes CAISSGLQETQYF. V is TRBV6-5 and J is TRBJ2-5; D ambiguous. With 10 bases removed from V and 2 bases from J, the gap between germline ends came to 14 bases. CDR1 MNHEY and CDR2 SVGAGI come from the germline V gene. CDR3 length: 13 amino acids.

The chain uses TRBV6-5 and TRBJ1-1; 9 nucleotides match TRBD1. V was clipped by 5 bases and J by 6 bases; unmatched bases: 10. This CDR3 contains 15 residues. Per germline, CDR1 MNHEY and CDR2 SVGAGI. CDR3 bases: TGTGCCAGCAGTCCCACAGGGGGCGCGGAGGCTGAAGCTTTCTTT. Its translation is CASSPTGGAEAEAFF.

The rearrangement links TRBV6-5 to TRBJ2-6, with D perhaps TRBD2 (6 bases). CDR3 size: 15 residues. V was pared by 10 bases and J by 0 bases, with 13 bases between. Germline V gene lookup returns CDR1 MNHEY and CDR2 SVGAGI. In DNA, the CDR3 is TGTGCCACCCTAGGAGGGAACTCTGGGGCCAACGTCCTGACTTTC. Protein: CATLGGNSGANVLTF.

V gene TRBV7-8 combines with J gene TRBJ2-3; 8 nucleotides line up with TRBD2. This CDR3 has 16 amino acids. From germline, CDR1 is SGHVS and CDR2 FQNEAQ. V was pared by 1 base and J by 0 bases, with 3 bases of the junction left unmatched. Here the CDR3 reads CASSLDPSGSTDTQYF. CDR3 DNA sequence: TGTGCCAGCAGCTTAGACCCTAGCGGGAGCACAGATACGCAGTATTTT.

This chain uses TRBV28 with TRBJ1-2; TRBD1 agrees at 7 bases. This CDR3 region has 12 residues. Germline trimming cut 10 bases from V and 4 bases from J; bases unmatched to any gene: 6. Germline CDR1 reads MDHEN; CDR2 reads SYDVKM. The CDR3 protein is CAITGVSYGYTF. The CDR3 region has the DNA TGTGCCATCACAGGGGTTTCCTATGGCTACACCTTC.

The rearrangement joins TRBV2 to TRBJ2-2, with a weak D call TRBD2 (5 bases). Germline values: CDR1 SNHLY, CDR2 FYNNEI. Deletions cut 1 base from V and 6 bases from J, with 12 bases between. This CDR3 is built from 15 residues. The DNA for the CDR3 is TGTGCCAGCAGTGAAGGAGGGAATCGGGCCGGGGAGCTGTTTTTT. It codes for CASSEGGNRAGELFF.

The chain links TRBV5-1 to TRBJ2-2, with 7 bases aligning to TRBD1. Germline lookup yields CDR1 SGHRS and CDR2 YFSETQ. This CDR3 spans 17 amino acids. The ends lost 2 bases at V and 2 bases at J; junction bases unmatched: 9. Written as DNA, the CDR3 is TGCGCCAGCAGCTTTGGTCCGAGGGGGCAAAACACCGGGGAGCTGTTTTTT. The encoded protein is CASSFGPRGQNTGELFF.

V usage is TRBV27 and J usage is TRBJ2-7; possible D gene TRBD1, 5 bases. With 5 bases removed from V and 2 bases from J, the gap between germline ends came to 13 bases. Per germline, CDR1 MNHEY and CDR2 SMNVEV (reference sequence). The CDR3 runs 14 residues. The CDR3 DNA sequence: TGTGCCAGCAGTCGAGTAGACAGACCCTACGAGCAGTACGTC. It yields the protein CASSRVDRPYEQYV.

This chain joins TRBV2 and TRBJ1-4; D unresolved. The germline V gene encodes CDR1 SNHLY and CDR2 FYNNEI. V gave up 4 bases and J gave up 8 bases, with 8 bases separating them. This CDR3 contains 12 residues. This CDR3 is CASSVREEKLFF. The CDR3 DNA follows: TGTGCCAGCAGTGTTCGGGAGGAAAAACTGTTTTTT.

This clone is a singleton in its sample. The chain recombines TRBV28 with TRBJ1-1, with D perhaps TRBD1 (5 bases). The CDR3 is made up of 18 amino acids. In germline, CDR1 is MDHEN, CDR2 SYDVKM. V dropped 7 bases and J dropped 0 bases, with 24 bases sitting between them. The CDR3 coding sequence is TGTGCCAGCACCCCCTCGGGGGGGTCAGGGTTTATGAACACTGAAGCTTTCTTT. The encoded protein is CASTPSGGSGFMNTEAFF.

This clone appeared a single time. The rearrangement links TRBV5-1 to TRBJ1-4; the D gene is possibly TRBD1 (6 bases). Germline CDR1 SGHRS, CDR2 YFSETQ. CDR3 length: 16 amino acids. Trimming took 2 bases from V and 0 from J, leaving 11 bases between them. CDR3 in amino acids: CASSFRGVATNEKLFF. The CDR3 DNA is TGCGCCAGCAGCTTCAGGGGAGTAGCAACTAATGAAAAACTGTTTTTT.

This chain connects TRBV29-1 to TRBJ2-4, with D possibly matching TRBD2 (6 bases). CDR3 length: 16 amino acids. The germline V gene encodes CDR1 SQVTM and CDR2 ANQGSEA. Trimming left V 0 bases short and J 7 bases short, with 19 bases between. The CDR3 bases are TGCAGCGTTGAAGATCCTTATGAACTAGCCGAGAACATTCAGTACTTC. Encoded protein: CSVEDPYELAENIQYF.

To note about this clone: Relative to the germline gene, one junction end is altered; a read error may explain this. The chain joins TRBV11-2 to TRBJ2-2; 7 bases agree with TRBD2. Per germline, CDR1 SGHAT and CDR2 FQNNGV. The CDR3 has 17 residues. The CDR3 sequence is CASSLKLAGEEHRGAVF. The CDR3 DNA reads TGTGCCAGCAGCTTAAAGCTGGCGGGAGAGGAACACCGGGGAGCTGTTTTT.

The CDR3 nucleotides read TGTGCCACCCAGACAGGGAATTTTAATTCACCCCTCCACTTT. Its protein is CATQTGNFNSPLHF. The genes are TRBV19 and TRBJ1-6; TRBD1 matches 7 bases. Trimming removed 10 bases from V and 6 bases from J; junction bases left unmatched: 9. The CDR3 contains 14 residues. The germline CDR1 and CDR2 sequences are LNHDA and SQIVND (reference sequence). The whole variable domain, filled in from reference TRBV19 and TRBJ1-6, reads DGGITQSPKYLFRKEGQNVTLSCEQNLNHDAMYWYRQDPGQGLRLIYYSQIVNDFQKGDIAEGYSVSREKKESFPLTVTSAQKNPTAFYLCATQTGNFNSPLHFGNGTRLTVT.

This clone was seen just once. This chain joins TRBV5-4 and TRBJ1-2; 7 bases match TRBD1. Germline assignment: CDR1 SGHNT and CDR2 YYREEE (reference sequence). J was trimmed by 0 bases and V by 4 bases; bases with no gene match: 3. The CDR3 spans 14 residues. The CDR3 DNA reads TGTGCCAGCAGCAGGGGGCCTCCTAACTATGGCTACACCTTC. This encodes CASSRGPPNYGYTF. The whole variable domain, filled in from reference TRBV5-4 and TRBJ1-2, reads ETGVTQSPTHLIKTRGQQVTLRCSSQSGHNTVSWYQQALGQGPQFIFQYYREEENGRGNFPPRFSGLQFPNYSSELNVNALELDDSALYLCASSRGPPNYGYTFGSGTRLTVV.

This clone was seen a single time. The chain carries TRBV2 and TRBJ2-2; the match to TRBD2 covers 16 bases. The CDR3 runs 16 residues. In germline, CDR1 is SNHLY, CDR2 FYNNEI. V shed 5 bases and J 5 bases; nucleotides not matched to a gene: 2. In DNA form, the CDR3 reads TGTGCCAGCAGTTCGGGACTAGCGGGAGGGACCGGGGAGCTGTTTTTT. The encoded protein is CASSSGLAGGTGELFF.

The chain recombines TRBV23-1 with TRBJ2-7, with TRBD2 as a possible D gene (5 bases). TRBV23-1 is noted as an ORF with a role that remains uncertain. The CDR3 contains 14 residues. V was trimmed by 3 bases and J by 5 bases, leaving 14 bases between them. The CDR3: CASSQPGSLHEQYV. In DNA form, the CDR3 reads TGCGCCAGCAGTCAGCCGGGATCTCTCCACGAGCAGTACGTC.

V gene TRBV5-6 combines with J gene TRBJ2-6, with D unresolved. Trimming cost V 1 base and J 15 bases, with 11 bases left between them. Looked up from germline, CDR1 is SGHDT and CDR2 is YYEEEE. The CDR3 is 12 residues long. The CDR3 reads CASSLPRVPLTF. The CDR3 bases are TGTGCCAGCAGCTTGCCCCGGGTCCCCCTGACTTTC.

CDR3 DNA sequence: TGTGCCTGGAGAGATACCCTCAGTCATCAGCCCCAGCATTTT. It encodes CAWRDTLSHQPQHF. This rearrangement joins TRBV30 to TRBJ1-5, with unresolved D. Germline V gene sequence: CDR1 GTSNPN, CDR2 SVGIG (reference sequence). This CDR3 comprises 14 residues. V was pared by 3 bases and J by 5 bases, with 14 bases between.

The rearrangement joins TRBV29-1 to TRBJ1-5; D remains unclear. Looked up from germline, CDR1 is SQVTM and CDR2 is ANQGSEA. With 4 bases removed from V and 2 bases from J, the gap between germline ends came to 6 bases. The CDR3 has 12 amino acids. The CDR3 here is CSVVEGNQPQHF. The CDR3 DNA follows: TGCAGCGTTGTTGAGGGCAATCAGCCCCAGCATTTT.

This clone was seen only once. The chain links TRBV11-2 to TRBJ2-3, with 8 nucleotides matching TRBD1. CDR1 and CDR2 from the germline V gene are SGHAT and FQNNGV. After removal of 5 bases from V and 4 bases from J, the junction contained 5 bases not matched to a gene. The CDR3 consists of 14 residues. CDR3 amino acids: CASSLDRGPDTQYF. The CDR3 nucleotides read TGTGCCAGCAGCCTCGACAGGGGTCCAGATACGCAGTATTTT. The full variable domain, its missing parts supplied by reference TRBV11-2 and TRBJ2-3, is EAGVAQSPRYKIIEKRQSVAFWCNPISGHATLYWYQQILGQGPKLLIQFQNNGVVDDSQLPKDRFSAERLKGVDSTLKIQPAKLEDSAVYLCASSLDRGPDTQYFGPGTRLTVL.

The chain joins TRBV4-2 to TRBJ2-3; D is possibly TRBD2 (5 bases). V lost 1 base, J lost 4 bases, and 15 bases lay in between. The CDR3 has 16 residues. The germline gives CDR1 LGHNA, CDR2 YNFKEQ. CDR3 nucleotides: TGTGCCAGCAGCCAAGCGGTGCAGAGGGTTGCAGATACGCAGTATTTT. This sequence encodes CASSQAVQRVADTQYF.

The chain combines TRBV7-8 with TRBJ2-5; D not certain. Trimming left V 1 base short and J 2 bases short, with 5 bases between. This CDR3 has 13 residues. The germline V gene has CDR1 SGHVS and CDR2 FQNEAQ. CDR3 sequence: CASSLGRQETQYF. The CDR3, as DNA: TGTGCCAGCAGCTTAGGTAGACAAGAGACCCAGTACTTC. The variable domain in full, completed from reference TRBV7-8 and TRBJ2-5, reads GAGVSQSPRYKVAKRGQDVALRCDPISGHVSLFWYQQALGQGPEFLTYFQNEAQLDKSGLPSDRFFAERPEGSVSTLKIQRTQQEDSAVYLCASSLGRQETQYFGPGTRLLVL.

The gene calls are TRBV21-1 and TRBJ1-1; TRBD1 is the table's D call, not checked against the DNA. TRBV21-1 represents a pseudogene. This CDR3 spans 17 amino acids. CDR3 region: CASSKAPQTGLNTEAFF. CDR3 DNA: TGTGCCAGCAGCAAAGCCCCCCAGACAGGGTTGAACACTGAAGCTTTCTTT.

J is TRBJ2-1 and V is TRBV19, with 9 bases lining up with TRBD1. Germline assignment: CDR1 LNHDA and CDR2 SQIVND (reference sequence). Trimming at V came to 4 bases and at J to 7 bases, leaving 11 bases not matched to a gene. This CDR3 region has 16 residues. The CDR3 spells CASSTFLGQGRNEQFF. The DNA for the CDR3 is TGTGCCAGTAGTACATTCCTCGGACAGGGGAGGAATGAGCAGTTCTTC.

The V and J genes are TRBV4-2 and TRBJ2-7, with D possibly being TRBD2 (5 bases). This CDR3 is built from 16 residues. The germline gives CDR1 LGHNA, CDR2 YNFKEQ. Trimming took off 2 bases at V and 7 bases at J, with 21 bases between the two ends. The CDR3 DNA is TGTGCCAGCAGCCAAAGGTTCGGACTCTCGACGGGGGAGCAGTACGTC. Translation: CASSQRFGLSTGEQYV.

This chain joins TRBV21-1 and TRBJ2-7; the DNA was not used to check the table's D call, TRBD2. TRBV21-1 is assigned pseudogene status. The CDR3 runs 15 residues. The CDR3 sequence is CASSNAWEGVYEQYV. The CDR3 bases are TGTGCCAGCAGCAACGCCTGGGAGGGAGTCTACGAGCAGTACGTC.

The chain employs TRBV6-1 and TRBJ1-3; D is unclear. CDR3 length: 17 amino acids. CDR1 MNHNS and CDR2 SASEGT come from the germline V gene. V was shortened by 0 bases and J by 0 bases, with 12 bases between the two germline ends. CDR3 protein: CASSEAHGGSSGNTIYF. The CDR3 DNA reads TGTGCCAGCAGTGAAGCGCATGGCGGGAGCTCTGGAAACACCATATATTTT.

V and J are TRBV15 and TRBJ2-1; a weak D match, TRBD1 (6 bases). V was shortened by 3 bases and J by 2 bases, with 8 bases between the two germline ends. CDR1 is LNHNV, CDR2 YYDKDF, per germline (reference sequence). The CDR3 is 14 residues long. The CDR3, as DNA: TGTGCCACCAGCAGGGGGACAACCTACAATGAGCAGTTCTTC. Protein sequence: CATSRGTTYNEQFF.

This clone appeared once. The rearrangement joins TRBV7-9 to TRBJ2-7; tentative D call: TRBD1 (5 bases). This CDR3 spans 13 amino acids. V was trimmed by 5 bases and J by 2 bases, leaving 10 bases between them. Germline CDR1 is SEHNR and CDR2 is FQNEAQ (reference sequence). The CDR3 coding sequence is TGTGCCAGCAGCATACAGGTTGCCTACGAGCAGTACTTC. Translating it yields CASSIQVAYEQYF. Variable domain in full (rest from reference TRBV7-9 and TRBJ2-7): DTGVSQNPRHKITKRGQNVTFRCDPISEHNRLYWYRQTLGQGPEFLTYFQNEAQLEKSRLLSDRFSAERPKGSFSTLEIQRTEQGDSAMYLCASSIQVAYEQYFGPGTRLTVT.